The 20 T cell receptor beta chains in this list originate from one sample, sequenced in a study of blood T cell repertoires in COVID-19. Measured with immunoSEQ multiplex PCR; TCRdb has only the in-frame clones, and not every one. The table shows 150,000 to 200,000 clones, with roughly four fifths occurring only once. The sequencing sample was made of peripheral blood. The receptor set was obtained from an elderly woman with acute or convalescent COVID-19.

This clone was observed a handful of times. The CDR3 reads CASSPDSGYGYTF. The CDR3 region has the DNA TGCGCCAGCAGTCCGGACTCTGGTTATGGCTACACCTTC. The chain combines TRBV4-3 with TRBJ1-2, with no clear D. V was clipped by 6 bases and J by 5 bases, with 13 bases between them. Per the germline V gene, CDR1 is LGHNA and CDR2 is YSLEER. The CDR3 covers 13 residues.

The gene calls are TRBV5-5 and TRBJ1-3, with D unclear. CDR1 SGHKS and CDR2 YYEKEE come from the germline V gene (reference sequence). The CDR3 spans 15 residues. The V and J ends lost 0 bases and 1 base respectively, with 8 bases between them. The CDR3 DNA sequence: TGTGCCAGCAGCTTGGGGGCAGTGTCTGGAAACACCATATATTTT. Translation gives CASSLGAVSGNTIYF.

This chain uses TRBV6-5 with TRBJ1-1; D unclear. Between the trimmed V and J ends, which lost 5 bases and 0 bases, there was a span of 4 bases. Per the germline V gene, CDR1 is MNHEY and CDR2 is SVGAGI. The CDR3 totals 12 residues. As DNA, the CDR3 is TGTGCCAGCAGTCGTCTGAACACTGAAGCTTTCTTT. The encoded protein is CASSRLNTEAFF.

The chain uses TRBV14 and TRBJ2-7; 9 positions match TRBD2. The germline V gene encodes CDR1 SGHDN and CDR2 FVKESK. V shed 6 bases and J 5 bases; nucleotides not matched to a gene: 11. This CDR3 is 15 amino acids long. The CDR3 DNA is TGTGCCAGCAGTCCAATAGCGGGAGTCTTGAACGAGCAGTACTTC. Amino acids: CASSPIAGVLNEQYF.

This clone has just one count. The V gene is TRBV15, the J gene TRBJ2-7, with TRBD1 matching over 7 bases. V was clipped by 5 bases and J by 1 base; unmatched bases: 8. The CDR3 loop spans 15 amino acids. From germline, CDR1 is LNHNV and CDR2 YYDKDF (reference sequence). The CDR3 DNA sequence: TGTGCCACCAGCGGACCCTTGACAGGGTCCTACGAGCAGTACTTC. It specifies CATSGPLTGSYEQYF.

The gene calls are TRBV29-1 and TRBJ2-7; the match to TRBD1 covers 8 bases. CDR3 length equals 14 residues. J gave up 0 bases and V 4 bases, and 5 bases lay outside the gene matches. Germline loops: CDR1 SQVTM, CDR2 ANQGSEA. The CDR3 reads CSVGGQALSYEQYF. The CDR3 DNA is TGCAGCGTTGGGGGACAGGCCCTCTCCTACGAGCAGTACTTC.

The chain has TRBV2 and TRBJ1-2; D gene unclear. Trimming left V 2 bases short and J 5 bases short, with 15 bases between. The CDR3 consists of 15 residues. Germline loops: CDR1 SNHLY, CDR2 FYNNEI. The CDR3 nucleotides are TGTGCCAGCAGTGAAAGCGTAAACCCTCTTTATGGCTACACCTTC. It encodes CASSESVNPLYGYTF. The complete variable domain, with remaining parts taken from reference TRBV2 and TRBJ1-2, reads EPEVTQTPSHQVTQMGQEVILRCVPISNHLYFYWYRQILGQKVEFLVSFYNNEISEKSEIFDDQFSVERPDGSNFTLKIRSTKLEDSAMYFCASSESVNPLYGYTFGSGTRLTVV.

This chain uses TRBV7-8 with TRBJ2-7; 8 bases line up with TRBD2. Per the germline V gene, CDR1 is SGHVS and CDR2 is FQNEAQ. J was trimmed by 5 bases and V by 5 bases; bases with no gene match: 17. This CDR3 contains 17 residues. The CDR3 protein is CASSPRSTAGVVNEQYF. The DNA of the CDR3 is TGTGCCAGCAGCCCCCGATCCACAGCGGGAGTGGTAAACGAGCAGTACTTC.

The chain couples TRBV4-3 to TRBJ1-1, with 9 bases lining up with TRBD1. CDR3 size: 17 residues. Germline CDR1 is LGHNA and CDR2 is YSLEER. V lost 1 base, J lost 7 bases, and 13 bases stayed unmatched. The CDR3 region is CASSQVQVGQGFLEAFF. DNA for the CDR3: TGCGCCAGCAGCCAAGTTCAGGTGGGACAGGGATTTCTTGAAGCTTTCTTT.

V and J are TRBV18 and TRBJ2-7; TRBD2 agrees at 9 bases. CDR1 and CDR2 (germline): KGHSH, LQKENI. J was trimmed by 4 bases and V by 2 bases; bases with no gene match: 3. The CDR3 loop spans 14 amino acids. As DNA, the CDR3 is TGTGCCAGCTCACCAGCGGGAGGGGGATACGAGCAGTACTTC. This gives the protein CASSPAGGGYEQYF.

The V call is TRBV18, the J call TRBJ2-1, with D perhaps TRBD2 (6 bases). The CDR3 sequence is 16 residues long. Trimming stripped 6 bases from V and 7 bases from J, with 22 bases between. Per germline, CDR1 KGHSH and CDR2 LQKENI. The CDR3 spells CASSLLSGSSGNEQFF. The CDR3 DNA sequence: TGTGCCAGCTCCCTGTTATCCGGGAGTTCCGGGAATGAGCAGTTCTTC.

The chain employs TRBV11-3 and TRBJ2-1; TRBD2 matches 13 bases. V was pared by 4 bases and J by 7 bases, with 7 bases of the junction left unmatched. The germline V gene encodes CDR1 SGHNT and CDR2 YENEEA. CDR3 length equals 16 residues. CDR3 DNA sequence: TGTGCCAGCAGCTCGGCGGGGACTAGCGGGAAGAATGAGCAGTTCTTC. Protein sequence: CASSSAGTSGKNEQFF. Using reference TRBV11-3 and TRBJ2-1 for the parts outside the CDR3, the full variable domain is EAGVVQSPRYKIIEKKQPVAFWCNPISGHNTLYWYLQNLGQGPELLIRYENEEAVDDSQLPKDRFSAERLKGVDSTLKIQPAELGDSAVYLCASSSAGTSGKNEQFFGPGTRLTVL.

On this clone: The same CDR3 is also encoded by other DNA sequences in this sample. V is TRBV14 and J is TRBJ2-1; 10 bases fit TRBD2. CDR3 size: 15 residues. V shed 4 bases, J shed 2 bases, and the junction held 2 bases outside the gene matches. Germline V gives CDR1 SGHDN, CDR2 FVKESK. DNA for the CDR3: TGTGCCAGCAGCCCCCTAGCGGGAGCCTACAATGAGCAGTTCTTC. It specifies CASSPLAGAYNEQFF. The whole variable domain, remainder taken from reference TRBV14 and TRBJ2-1, is EAGVTQFPSHSVIEKGQTVTLRCDPISGHDNLYWYRRVMGKEIKFLLHFVKESKQDESGMPNNRFLAERTGGTYSTLKVQPAELEDSGVYFCASSPLAGAYNEQFFGPGTRLTVL.

The chain couples TRBV5-1 to TRBJ2-1; weak D call: TRBD1 (6 bases). CDR3 length: 15 residues. CDR1 is SGHRS and CDR2 is YFSETQ in the germline V gene. V was clipped by 2 bases and J by 3 bases, with 12 bases between them. The CDR3 here is CASSFSGALYNEQFF. The CDR3 DNA is TGCGCCAGCAGCTTTTCAGGGGCCCTCTACAATGAGCAGTTCTTC.

The rearrangement links TRBV5-6 to TRBJ2-7, with a tentative D call TRBD1 (5 bases). The V end was cut by 5 bases, the J end by 3 bases, with 12 bases between. Germline V CDR1 and CDR2: SGHDT, YYEEEE. The CDR3 is 13 residues long. For the CDR3, the DNA is TGTGCCAGCAGTCCAGTAACAGGCTACGAGCAGTACTTC. Its protein is CASSPVTGYEQYF.

V and J are TRBV7-9 and TRBJ1-6; D unresolved. V lost 1 base and J lost 10, with 11 bases in between. The CDR3 is made up of 14 amino acids. CDR1 is SEHNR and CDR2 is FQNEAQ in the germline V gene (reference sequence). The CDR3 sequence is CASSLEGRFSPLHF. CDR3 bases: TGTGCCAGCAGCTTAGAAGGCAGGTTCTCACCCCTCCACTTT.

This clone has a single count. The V and J genes are TRBV27 and TRBJ2-4; 7 bases agree with TRBD1. From germline, CDR1 is MNHEY and CDR2 SMNVEV (reference sequence). V gave up 5 bases and J gave up 1 base; unmatched junction bases: 8. This CDR3 spans 16 amino acids. DNA for the CDR3: TGTGCCAGCAGTCTGGGACAGACGACGGCCAAAAACATTCAGTACTTC. It specifies CASSLGQTTAKNIQYF.

Concerning this clone itself: Other nucleotide sequences from this sample produce the same CDR3. DNA of the CDR3: TGTGCCAGCAGTTACTCGACTGGGGAAGCTTTCTTT. As protein: CASSYSTGEAFF. This chain links TRBV6-5 with TRBJ1-1; D call uncertain. The germline V gene encodes CDR1 MNHEY and CDR2 SVGAGI. Trimming removed 0 bases from V and 8 bases from J, with 7 bases in between. This CDR3 comprises 12 residues.

This chain joins TRBV6-2 or TRBV6-3 and TRBJ1-5, with D possibly matching TRBD1 (5 bases). The germline V gene has CDR1 MNHEY and CDR2 SVGEGT. The length of the CDR3 is 15 residues. Trimming removed 0 bases from V and 7 bases from J, with 13 bases in between. CDR3 residues: CASSYSEGYGQPQHF. The CDR3 DNA follows: TGTGCCAGCAGTTACTCGGAGGGGTACGGCCAGCCCCAGCATTTT.

This clone was seen only a few times. The chain carries TRBV15 and TRBJ1-2, with D unclear. V lost 6 bases, J lost 5 bases, and 7 bases lay in between. The CDR3 has 11 residues. Germline loops: CDR1 LNHNV, CDR2 YYDKDF (reference sequence). CDR3: CATSPGYGYTF. CDR3 sequence (DNA): TGTGCCACCAGTCCAGGTTATGGCTACACCTTC.